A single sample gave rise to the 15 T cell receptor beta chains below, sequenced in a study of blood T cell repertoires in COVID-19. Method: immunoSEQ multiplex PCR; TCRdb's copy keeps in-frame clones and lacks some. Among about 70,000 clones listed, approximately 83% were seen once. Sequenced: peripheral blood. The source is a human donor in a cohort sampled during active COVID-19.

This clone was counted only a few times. The CDR3 DNA follows: TGTGCCAGCAGCCAAGTTAAGGACAGAAGTCGCCTCTACGAGCAGTACTTC. Translating gives CASSQVKDRSRLYEQYF. The gene calls are TRBV3-1 (or the pseudogene TRBV3-2) and TRBJ2-7, with D possibly being TRBD1 (6 bases). The length of the CDR3 is 17 residues. Germline values: CDR1 LGHDT, CDR2 YNNKEL (reference sequence). Between the trimmed V and J ends, which lost 1 base and 3 bases, there was a span of 19 bases.

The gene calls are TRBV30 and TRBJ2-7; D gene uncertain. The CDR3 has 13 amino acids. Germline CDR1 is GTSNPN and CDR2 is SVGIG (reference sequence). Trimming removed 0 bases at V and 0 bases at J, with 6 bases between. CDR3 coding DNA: TGTGCCTGGAGTGTCTATAGCTCCTACGAGCAGTACTTC. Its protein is CAWSVYSSYEQYF.

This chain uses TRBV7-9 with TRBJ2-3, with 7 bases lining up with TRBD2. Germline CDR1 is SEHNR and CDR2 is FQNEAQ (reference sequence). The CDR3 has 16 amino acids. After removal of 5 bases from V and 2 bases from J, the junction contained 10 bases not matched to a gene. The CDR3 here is CASSPPGGLITDTQYF. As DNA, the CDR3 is TGTGCCAGCAGCCCTCCCGGGGGGTTAATCACAGATACGCAGTATTTT.

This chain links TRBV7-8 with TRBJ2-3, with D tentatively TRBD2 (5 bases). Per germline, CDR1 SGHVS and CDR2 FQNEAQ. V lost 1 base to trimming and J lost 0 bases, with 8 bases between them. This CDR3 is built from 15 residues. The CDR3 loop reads CASSLGGLSTDTQYF. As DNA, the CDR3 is TGTGCCAGCAGCTTAGGCGGGTTAAGCACAGATACGCAGTATTTT.

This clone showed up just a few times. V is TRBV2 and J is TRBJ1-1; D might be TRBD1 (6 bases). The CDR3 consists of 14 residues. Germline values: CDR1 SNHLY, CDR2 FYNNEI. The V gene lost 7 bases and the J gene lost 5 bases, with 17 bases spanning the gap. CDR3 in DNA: TGTGCCAGCACGAAGGACAGTAGGCGGACTGAAGCTTTCTTT. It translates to CASTKDSRRTEAFF.

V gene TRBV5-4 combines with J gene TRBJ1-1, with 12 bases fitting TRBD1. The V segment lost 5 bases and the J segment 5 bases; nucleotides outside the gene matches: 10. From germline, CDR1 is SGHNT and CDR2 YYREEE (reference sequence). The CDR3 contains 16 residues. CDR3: CASSSQRGQGATEAFF. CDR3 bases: TGTGCCAGCAGTTCGCAAAGGGGACAGGGGGCGACTGAAGCTTTCTTT.

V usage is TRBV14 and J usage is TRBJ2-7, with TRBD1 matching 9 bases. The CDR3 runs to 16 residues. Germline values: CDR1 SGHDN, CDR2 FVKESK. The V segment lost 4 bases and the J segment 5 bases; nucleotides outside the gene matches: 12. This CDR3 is CASSPATGTGRDEQYF. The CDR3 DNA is TGTGCCAGCAGCCCAGCTACCGGGACAGGGAGGGACGAGCAGTACTTC.

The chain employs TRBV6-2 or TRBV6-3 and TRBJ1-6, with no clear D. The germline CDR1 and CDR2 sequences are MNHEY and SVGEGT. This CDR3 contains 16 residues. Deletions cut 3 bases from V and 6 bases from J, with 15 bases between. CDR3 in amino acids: CASSYSRWAGNSPLHF. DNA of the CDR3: TGTGCCAGCAGTTATTCTCGGTGGGCTGGTAATTCACCCCTCCACTTT.

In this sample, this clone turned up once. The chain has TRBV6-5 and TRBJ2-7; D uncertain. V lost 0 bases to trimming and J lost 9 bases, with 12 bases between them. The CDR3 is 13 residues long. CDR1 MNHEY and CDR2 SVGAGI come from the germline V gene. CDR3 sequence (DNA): TGTGCCAGCAGTTACTCGACACTTGGATGGCAGTACTTC. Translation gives CASSYSTLGWQYF.

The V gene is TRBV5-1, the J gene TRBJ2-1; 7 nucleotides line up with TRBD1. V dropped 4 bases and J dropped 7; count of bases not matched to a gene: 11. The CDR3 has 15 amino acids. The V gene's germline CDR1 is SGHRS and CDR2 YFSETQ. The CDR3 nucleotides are TGCGCCAGCAGCGTCGGGACAGATTACAAGAATGAGCAGTTCTTC. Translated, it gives CASSVGTDYKNEQFF.

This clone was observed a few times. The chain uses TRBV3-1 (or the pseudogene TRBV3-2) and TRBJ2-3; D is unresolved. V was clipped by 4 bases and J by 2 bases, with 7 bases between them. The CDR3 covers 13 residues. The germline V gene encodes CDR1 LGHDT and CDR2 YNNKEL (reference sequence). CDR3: CASSPGFTDTQYF. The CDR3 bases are TGTGCCAGCAGCCCAGGATTCACAGATACGCAGTATTTT.

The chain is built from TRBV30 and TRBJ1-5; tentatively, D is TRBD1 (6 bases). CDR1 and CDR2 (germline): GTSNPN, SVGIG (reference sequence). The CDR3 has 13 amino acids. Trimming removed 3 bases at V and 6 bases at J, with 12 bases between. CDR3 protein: CAWRGGEGQPQHF. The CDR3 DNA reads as TGTGCCTGGAGAGGGGGGGAGGGTCAGCCCCAGCATTTT.

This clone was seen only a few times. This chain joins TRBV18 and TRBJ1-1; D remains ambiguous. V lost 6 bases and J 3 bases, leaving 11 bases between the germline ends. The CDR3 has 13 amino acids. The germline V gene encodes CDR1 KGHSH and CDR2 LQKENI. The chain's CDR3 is CASSQGRDTEAFF. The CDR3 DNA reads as TGTGCCAGCTCCCAAGGGCGGGACACTGAAGCTTTCTTT.

The CDR3: CASSPDRGRNYGYTF. The CDR3 coding sequence is TGTGCCAGTAGTCCGGACAGGGGGCGCAACTATGGCTACACCTTC. V usage is TRBV19 and J usage is TRBJ1-2; 11 nucleotides line up with TRBD1. V shed 5 bases, J shed 2 bases, and the junction held 4 bases outside the gene matches. The CDR3 is made up of 15 amino acids. Germline V CDR1 and CDR2: LNHDA, SQIVND (reference sequence).

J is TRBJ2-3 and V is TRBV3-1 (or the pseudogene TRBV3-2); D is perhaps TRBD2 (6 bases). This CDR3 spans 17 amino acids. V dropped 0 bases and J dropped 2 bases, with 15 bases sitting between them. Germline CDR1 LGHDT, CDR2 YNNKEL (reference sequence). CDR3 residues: CASSQDPTRGLTDTQYF. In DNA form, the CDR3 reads TGTGCCAGCAGCCAAGATCCCACGCGGGGCCTCACAGATACGCAGTATTTT.